These T cell receptor beta chains were read from a single sample in a study of T cell responses to AZD1222 COVID-19 vaccine. Generated by immunoSEQ multiplex PCR, the TCRdb table keeps only in-frame clones and is missing some. Here the sample spans more than 150,000 clones, 92% being singletons. Material: peripheral blood, obtained on day 0 of AZD1222 vaccination. These receptors were obtained from an adult in good health. Both conserved end residues are part of each CDR3. The order of the fields is J gene, V gene, CDR3 protein.

>TRBJ2-7|TRBV29-1
CSVWDAGYEQYF
>TRBJ2-7|TRBV5-4
CASSPDRGGEQYF
>TRBJ1-2|TRBV4-1
CASSQAAAATDYGYTF
>TRBJ1-3|TRBV5-1
CASSSSGGSGNTIYF
>TRBJ1-5|TRBV2
CASGGTADSNQPQHF
>TRBJ2-1|TRBV7-3
CASSPGGSSYNEQFF
>TRBJ1-3|TRBV5-1
CASSLSARGNTIYF
>TRBJ2-2|TRBV4-3
CASSPGLAANTGELFF
>TRBJ1-3|TRBV18
CASSPLGQRTGNTIYF
>TRBJ1-1|TRBV3-1/TRBV3-2
CASSQQLNTEAFF
>TRBJ2-5|TRBV13
CASSSPFNTETQYF
>TRBJ1-2|TRBV6-5
CASSYSGQVANYGYTF
>TRBJ1-1|TRBV7-2
CASSLNSGVEAFF
>TRBJ2-7|TRBV18
CASSGGTDEQYF
>TRBJ1-1|TRBV7-2
CASSLALYSLNTEAFF
>TRBJ1-2|TRBV7-2
CASSPLTGGGSGYTF
>TRBJ1-1|TRBV30
CAWSGGRGPAEAFF
>TRBJ2-2|TRBV10-3
CAISESTVVTGELFF
>TRBJ2-3|TRBV24-1
CATSEPGLHGTDTQYF
>TRBJ2-2|TRBV23-1
CASSQSRDRTVVPGELFF
>TRBJ1-1|TRBV25-1
CASSVQGNTEAFF
>TRBJ1-5|TRBV3-1/TRBV3-2
CASSQGGQIGNQPQHF
>TRBJ1-2|TRBV9
CASSVGTDGYTF
>TRBJ1-1|TRBV2
CASSGLAEAFF
>TRBJ1-2|TRBV5-1
CASHLGAGDGYTF
>TRBJ1-3|TRBV11-2
CASSLSTANTIYF
>TRBJ2-5|TRBV7-3
CASSLTAAGTGGDGTQYF
>TRBJ1-1|TRBV7-9
CASTTGGLAFF
>TRBJ1-5|TRBV30
CAWSVVDIGQPQHF
>TRBJ2-7|TRBV7-2
CASSLRGGASREQYF
>TRBJ1-5|TRBV24-1
CATSDQGGNQPQHF
>TRBJ2-5|TRBV5-1
CASSPGSPGGRETQYF
>TRBJ1-5|TRBV24-1
CATSDLPGDLHSQPQHF
>TRBJ2-1|TRBV14
CASRPWTGATYNEQFF
>TRBJ1-1|TRBV30
CAWTGDTEAFF
>TRBJ1-1|TRBV25-1
CASSVRDRGFNTEAFF
>TRBJ2-7|TRBV29-1
CSVGGVSYEQYF
>TRBJ2-2|TRBV25-1
CASRGRRYTGELFF
>TRBJ2-7|TRBV28
CASVGFGSYEQYF
>TRBJ2-5|TRBV27
CASSLSMPFRLALETQYF
>TRBJ2-3|TRBV5-1
CASSWDSPGDTQYF
>TRBJ1-1|TRBV3-1/TRBV3-2
CASSQVGEGMNTEAFF
>TRBJ1-5|TRBV2
CASSERVGEPQHF
>TRBJ2-2|TRBV4-1
CASSRVTGELFF
>TRBJ2-3|TRBV4-2
CASSQRQSADTQYF
>TRBJ2-7|TRBV18
CASSPRDGTKNEQYF
>TRBJ1-5|TRBV18
CASSPSTGDQPQHF
>TRBJ1-2|TRBV29-1
CSVDMRHLNYGYTF
>TRBJ1-1|TRBV28
CASLQVMNTEAFF
>TRBJ1-3|TRBV7-2
CASSLVREGIWGNTIYF
>TRBJ2-5|TRBV18
CASSPKGVETQYF
>TRBJ2-3|TRBV2
CASRVQPGWGTDTQYF
>TRBJ1-1|TRBV5-1
CASTPTGGRGTEAFF